This T cell receptor (beta chain) was observed in a study of identical twins. Study-level points and caveats: Cord blood beta clonotypes present at high abundance carried fewer insertions; no such pattern appeared in memory repertoires. Not following the same donors, the study drew its conclusions from cross-sectional statistical analysis. Zero-insertion analyses could be partly confounded by invariant MAIT and iNKT cells.

The CDR3 is 15 amino acids. CDR1 and CDR2 from the germline V gene are ENHRY and SYGVKD. V was trimmed by 4 bases and J by 0 bases, leaving 13 bases between them. As for this clonotype: Its antigen remains unidentified.

Template switching added a universal primer site; cDNA carried unique molecular identifiers. From the 5' RACE reads, TCRdb called clonotypes with MiXCR, one entry per CDR3 protein. The table shows a few hundred thousand distinct CDR3 sequences, with 18% occurring only once. The chain combines TRBV10-3 with TRBJ2-7, with no clear D. Sequencing input: naive T cells sorted from blood. The TCR originated in a man aged 45 to 65 in good health. In DNA form, the CDR3 reads TGTGCCATCAGTGTGTTAGGCACACTCTCCTACGAGCAGTACTTC. The encoded protein is CAISVLGTLSYEQYF.